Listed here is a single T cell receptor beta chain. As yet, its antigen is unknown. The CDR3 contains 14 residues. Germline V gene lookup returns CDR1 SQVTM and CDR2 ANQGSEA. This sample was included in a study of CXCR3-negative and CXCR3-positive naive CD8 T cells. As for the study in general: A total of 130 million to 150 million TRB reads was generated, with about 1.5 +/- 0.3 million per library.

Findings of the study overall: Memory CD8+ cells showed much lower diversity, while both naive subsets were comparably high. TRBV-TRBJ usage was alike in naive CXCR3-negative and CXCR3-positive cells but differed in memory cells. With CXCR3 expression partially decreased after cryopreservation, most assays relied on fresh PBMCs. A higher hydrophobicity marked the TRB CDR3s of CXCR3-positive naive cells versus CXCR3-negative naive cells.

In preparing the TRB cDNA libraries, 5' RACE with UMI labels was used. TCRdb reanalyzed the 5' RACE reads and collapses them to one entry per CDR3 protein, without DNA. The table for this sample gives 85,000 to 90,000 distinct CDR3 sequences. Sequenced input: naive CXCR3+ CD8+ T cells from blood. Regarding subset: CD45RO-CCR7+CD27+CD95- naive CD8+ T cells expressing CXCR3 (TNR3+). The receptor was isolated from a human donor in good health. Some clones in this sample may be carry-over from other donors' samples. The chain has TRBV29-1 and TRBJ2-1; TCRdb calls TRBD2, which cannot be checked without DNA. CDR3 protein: CSVKGLAGYDEQFF.